The entry below describes one TCR beta chain. Its cognate antigen is unknown. TCRdb's copy holds only in-frame clones and misses some; the assay was immunoSEQ multiplex PCR. The top ten hold 0.56% of the sample, which has just under 80,000 clones, roughly 91% seen once. With V trimmed by 3 bases and J by 5 bases, 10 bases remained unmatched. This CDR3 has 15 residues. CDR1 and CDR2 from the germline V gene are SGDLS and YYNGEE. The data were obtained in a study of a mutant IDH1 vaccine in newly diagnosed glioma. Regarding time point: week 5, during vaccination. Each dose of the vaccine consisted of 300 ug of mutant IDH1 20-mer peptide, with topical imiquimod.

The chain recombines TRBV9 with TRBJ1-1; 7 bases fit TRBD1. The clonotype comes from a woman between 50 and 59 years old with glioma. The input for sequencing was PBMCs, taken from a glioma patient whose treatment included an IDH1 peptide vaccine. This chain's CDR3 is CASSGLGRGQTEAFF. CDR3 sequence (DNA): TGTGCCAGCAGCGGGTTGGGAAGGGGGCAAACTGAAGCTTTCTTT.